These T cell receptor beta chains were read from a single sample in a study of cytomegalovirus exposure and HLA in healthy donors. Repertoires were generated with immunoSEQ multiplex PCR, while TCRdb's copy carries only in-frame clones and drops some. The table includes around 300,000 clones, approximately 88% detected once. Sample: PBMCs. Receptors originate from a man in his thirties or forties in good health and CMV-seronegative. Both conserved end residues are part of each CDR3. Fields, in order: clone size, V gene, J gene, D gene, CDR3 protein, CDR3 DNA. The D gene is left open where the match is weak. Clone size, where shown, is once, few, many, or a class for clones that have expanded.

.	TRBV4-1	TRBJ1-1	TRBD1	CASSQDRGPAEAFF	TGCGCCAGCAGCCAAGATAGGGGGCCCGCGGAGGCTTTCTTT
.	TRBV2	TRBJ2-7	TRBD2	CASSALWRGSSYEQYF	TGTGCCAGCAGTGCTCTTTGGCGGGGGAGCTCCTACGAGCAGTACTTC
.	TRBV7-9	TRBJ1-3	.	CASSVGTGSGNTIYF	TGTGCCAGCAGCGTAGGAACGGGCTCTGGAAACACCATATATTTT
.	TRBV6-1	TRBJ2-2	.	CASSPGLVNTGELFF	TGTGCCAGCAGTCCGGGACTGGTGAACACCGGGGAGCTGTTTTTT
.	TRBV10-3	TRBJ1-2	TRBD1	CAISRGDLNYGYTF	TGTGCCATCAGCAGGGGGGACCTAAACTATGGCTACACCTTC
.	TRBV5-1	TRBJ1-5	TRBD1	CASSPGTGGHNQPQHF	TGCGCCAGCAGCCCCGGGACAGGGGGACACAATCAGCCCCAGCATTTT
once	TRBV7-9	TRBJ1-2	TRBD1	CASSSPGGNYGYTF	TGTGCCAGCAGCTCCCCAGGGGGGAACTATGGCTACACCTTC
.	TRBV2	TRBJ2-3	TRBD2	CASSAPGLAGFTDTQYF	TGTGCCAGCAGCGCTCCCGGACTAGCGGGTTTCACAGATACGCAGTATTTT
.	TRBV5-6	TRBJ2-3	.	CASSSSMTGGAWDTQYF	TGTGCCAGCAGCTCTTCTATGACAGGAGGCGCATGGGATACGCAGTATTTT
.	TRBV2	TRBJ2-7	.	CASSEGRANYEQYF	TGTGCCAGCAGTGAGGGCAGGGCAAACTACGAGCAGTACTTC
.	TRBV4-1	TRBJ2-7	.	CASSQDLAPLYEQYF	TGCGCCAGCAGCCAAGATCTGGCACCCCTCTACGAGCAGTACTTC
few	TRBV7-8	TRBJ1-6	.	CASSLREGIFNSPLHF	TGTGCCAGCAGCTTAAGGGAGGGAATCTTTAATTCACCCCTCCACTTT
.	TRBV4-1	TRBJ1-5	TRBD1	CASSQDIRTGSNQPQHF	TGCGCCAGCAGCCAAGATATCAGGACAGGGAGCAATCAGCCCCAGCATTTT
.	TRBV11-2	TRBJ1-4	TRBD1	CASSLPLQGIESNEKLFF	TGTGCCAGCAGCTTACCACTACAGGGGATAGAGTCTAATGAAAAACTGTTTTTT
.	TRBV4-3	TRBJ2-7	TRBD2	CASSHSRLAGDSYEQYF	TGCGCCAGCAGCCACTCAAGACTAGCGGGTGACTCCTACGAGCAGTACTTC
once	TRBV5-1	TRBJ1-1	.	CASSINRDKRDTEAFF	TGCGCCAGCAGCATAAACAGGGACAAGCGCGACACTGAAGCTTTCTTT
.	TRBV6-1	TRBJ1-6	.	CASREPGAPYNSPLHF	TGTGCCAGCAGAGAACCAGGGGCACCTTATAATTCACCCCTCCACTTT
.	TRBV9	TRBJ1-5	.	CASSEGGNSNQPQHF	TGTGCCAGCAGCGAGGGGGGGAATAGCAATCAGCCCCAGCATTTT
.	TRBV5-6	TRBJ1-1	TRBD1	CASSTGQGRYSTEAFF	TGTGCCAGCAGCACGGGACAGGGGAGGTATAGCACTGAAGCTTTCTTT
.	TRBV9	TRBJ2-2	.	CASSDRSGTGELFF	TGTGCCAGCAGTGACAGGTCGGGCACCGGGGAGCTGTTTTTT
.	TRBV18	TRBJ1-1	.	CASSPLRDTEAFF	TGTGCCAGCTCCCCCTTGCGTGATACTGAAGCTTTCTTT
.	TRBV11-1	TRBJ1-1	.	CASSGGWDTEAFF	TGTGCCAGCAGCGGCGGATGGGACACTGAAGCTTTCTTT
.	TRBV2	TRBJ1-2	.	CASSGGGAFSSAYGYTF	TGTGCCAGCAGTGGGGGGGGTGCCTTTTCCTCCGCCTATGGCTACACCTTC
.	TRBV4-1	TRBJ2-1	.	CASSQEGQGYYNEQFF	TGCGCCAGCAGCCAAGAAGGGCAGGGGTACTACAATGAGCAGTTCTTC
once	TRBV29-1	TRBJ1-1	.	CSTYRDIMNTEAFF	TGCAGCACTTACAGAGACATAATGAACACTGAAGCTTTCTTT
once	TRBV9	TRBJ2-7	.	CASSPADIPYEQYF	TGTGCCAGCAGCCCTGCGGACATACCTTACGAGCAGTACTTC
.	TRBV6-5	TRBJ1-5	.	CASNDRHSNQPQHF	TGTGCCAGCAATGACAGGCATAGCAATCAGCCCCAGCATTTT
.	TRBV2	TRBJ2-7	.	CASSGRTYEQYF	TGTGCCAGCAGCGGCAGGACCTACGAGCAGTACTTC
.	TRBV5-6	TRBJ2-7	TRBD1	CASRKQGAAYEQYF	TGTGCCAGCAGAAAACAGGGGGCTGCCTACGAGCAGTACTTC
.	TRBV6-5	TRBJ2-5	TRBD2	CASSWARTSGPETQYF	TGTGCCAGCAGTTGGGCCAGGACTAGCGGGCCAGAGACCCAGTACTTC
.	TRBV19	TRBJ2-1	.	CASSIVRGGNEQFF	TGTGCCAGTAGTATCGTTCGGGGAGGCAATGAGCAGTTCTTC
.	TRBV27	TRBJ1-6	.	CASSLGQGWSNSPLHF	TGTGCCAGCAGTTTAGGGCAGGGGTGGTCCAATTCACCCCTCCACTTT
.	TRBV11-2	TRBJ2-7	.	CASSRDTSIYEQYF	TGTGCCAGCAGCCGGGACACAAGCATCTACGAGCAGTACTTC
.	TRBV6-4	TRBJ2-3	TRBD2	CASRMTSGGPDTQYF	TGTGCCAGCAGGATGACTAGCGGGGGGCCAGATACGCAGTATTTT
.	TRBV5-1	TRBJ2-2	TRBD1	CASSLRQGRVGELFF	TGCGCCAGCAGCTTACGACAGGGGCGGGTCGGGGAGCTGTTTTTT
.	TRBV6-1	TRBJ2-5	.	CASSETVETQYF	TGTGCCAGCAGTGAAACAGTAGAGACCCAGTACTTC
.	TRBV19	TRBJ1-2	TRBD1	CASTDGTDYGYTF	TGTGCCAGTACTGACGGGACAGACTATGGCTACACCTTC
.	TRBV5-6	TRBJ2-3	TRBD2	CASSTSGGDFSSTDTQYF	TGTGCCAGCAGTACTAGCGGGGGGGACTTTAGTAGCACAGATACGCAGTATTTT
.	TRBV6-6	TRBJ1-3	.	CASSYSNLADTIYF	TGTGCCAGCAGTTACAGCAACCTGGCGGACACCATATATTTT